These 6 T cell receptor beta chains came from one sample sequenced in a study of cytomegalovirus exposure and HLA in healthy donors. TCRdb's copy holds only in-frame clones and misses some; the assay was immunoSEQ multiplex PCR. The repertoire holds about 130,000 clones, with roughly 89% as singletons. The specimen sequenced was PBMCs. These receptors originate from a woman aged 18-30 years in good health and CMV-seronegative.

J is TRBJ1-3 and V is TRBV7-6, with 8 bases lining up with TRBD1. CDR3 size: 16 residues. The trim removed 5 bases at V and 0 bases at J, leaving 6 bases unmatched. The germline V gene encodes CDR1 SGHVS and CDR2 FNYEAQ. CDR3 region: CASSPTTGGSGNTIYF. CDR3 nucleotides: TGTGCCAGCAGCCCTACAACAGGGGGCTCTGGAAACACCATATATTTT.

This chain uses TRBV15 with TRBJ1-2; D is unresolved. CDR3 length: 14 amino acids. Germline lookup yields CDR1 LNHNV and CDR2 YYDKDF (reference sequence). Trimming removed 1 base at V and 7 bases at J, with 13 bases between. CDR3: CATSRGSEAGGYTF. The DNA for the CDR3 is TGTGCCACCAGCAGAGGGTCGGAAGCAGGTGGCTACACCTTC.

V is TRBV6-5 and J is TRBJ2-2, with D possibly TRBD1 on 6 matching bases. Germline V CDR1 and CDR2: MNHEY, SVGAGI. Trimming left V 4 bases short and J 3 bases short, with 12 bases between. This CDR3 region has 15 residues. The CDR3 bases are TGTGCCAGCAGTTCGCGGACAGACTACACCGGGGAGCTGTTTTTT. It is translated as CASSSRTDYTGELFF.

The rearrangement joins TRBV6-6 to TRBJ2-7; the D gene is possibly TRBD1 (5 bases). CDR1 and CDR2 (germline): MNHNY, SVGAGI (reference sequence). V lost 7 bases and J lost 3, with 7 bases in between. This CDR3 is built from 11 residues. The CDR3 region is CASTGYYEQYF. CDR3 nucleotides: TGTGCCAGCACAGGGTACTACGAGCAGTACTTC.

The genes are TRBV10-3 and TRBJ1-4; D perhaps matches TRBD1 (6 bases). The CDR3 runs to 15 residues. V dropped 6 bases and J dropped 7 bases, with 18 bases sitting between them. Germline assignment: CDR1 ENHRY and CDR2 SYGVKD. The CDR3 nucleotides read TGTGCCATCAGACAGGGACGGGGTCTGCCTGAAAAACTGTTTTTT. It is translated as CAIRQGRGLPEKLFF.

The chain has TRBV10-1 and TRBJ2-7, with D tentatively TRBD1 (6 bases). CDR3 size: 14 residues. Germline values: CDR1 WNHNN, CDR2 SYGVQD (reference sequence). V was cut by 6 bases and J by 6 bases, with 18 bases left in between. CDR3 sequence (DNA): TGCGCCAGCAGAAGTGGGGACACCCCGGGCGAGCAGTACTTC. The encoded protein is CASRSGDTPGEQYF.